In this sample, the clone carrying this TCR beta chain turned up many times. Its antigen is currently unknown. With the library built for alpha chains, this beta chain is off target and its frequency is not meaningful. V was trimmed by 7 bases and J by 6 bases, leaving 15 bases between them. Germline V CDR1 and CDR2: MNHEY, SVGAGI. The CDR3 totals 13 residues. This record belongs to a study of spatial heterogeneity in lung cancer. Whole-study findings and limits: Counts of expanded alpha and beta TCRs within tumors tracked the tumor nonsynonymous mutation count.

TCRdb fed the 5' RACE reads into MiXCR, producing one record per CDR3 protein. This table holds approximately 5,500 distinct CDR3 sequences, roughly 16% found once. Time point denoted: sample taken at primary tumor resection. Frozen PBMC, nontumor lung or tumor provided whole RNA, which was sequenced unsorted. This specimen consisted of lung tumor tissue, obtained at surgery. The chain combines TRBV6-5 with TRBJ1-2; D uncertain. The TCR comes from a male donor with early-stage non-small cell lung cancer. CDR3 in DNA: TGTGCCAGCACATACGGGGTTTTGAATGGCTACACCTTC. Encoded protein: CASTYGVLNGYTF.